The sequence of this T cell receptor beta chain was determined in a study of blood T cell repertoires in COVID-19. Study information: Acute and convalescent COVID-19 specimens originated in the United States, Italy and Spain. T cells, B-cell-depleted T cells, or PBMCs provided the cDNA or gDNA that served as material.

Germline V CDR1 and CDR2: MRHNA, SNTAGT. This CDR3 comprises 14 residues. The germline V and J ends were trimmed by 0 bases and 4 bases, with 9 bases remaining between them. Original data processing: For nucleated cells, counts were estimated from reference gene primer amplification. Clones were sequenced by immunoSEQ multiplex PCR, and TCRdb holds only the in-frame ones, with some missing. Clone size and V and J calls were adopted from that table, with D and trimming inferred from the DNA. The sample holds fewer than 150,000 clones, approximately 83% seen once. Sequencing was done on a sample of peripheral blood. The receptor's source is a woman between 45 and 60 years old with acute or convalescent COVID-19. The chain employs TRBV6-4 and TRBJ1-2; D is unresolved. CDR3 nucleotides: TGTGCCAGCAGTGACTCGAACCGAGGCTATGGCTACACCTTC. This encodes CASSDSNRGYGYTF.